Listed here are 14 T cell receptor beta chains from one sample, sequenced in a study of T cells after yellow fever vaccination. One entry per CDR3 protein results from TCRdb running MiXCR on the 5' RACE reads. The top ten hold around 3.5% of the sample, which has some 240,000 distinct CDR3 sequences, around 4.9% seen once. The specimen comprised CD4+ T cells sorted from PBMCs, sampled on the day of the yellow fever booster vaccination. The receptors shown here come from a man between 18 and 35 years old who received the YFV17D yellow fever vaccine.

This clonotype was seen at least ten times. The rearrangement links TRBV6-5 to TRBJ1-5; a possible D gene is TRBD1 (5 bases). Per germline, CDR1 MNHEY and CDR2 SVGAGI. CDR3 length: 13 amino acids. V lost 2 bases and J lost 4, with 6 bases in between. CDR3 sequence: CASSYGANQPQHF. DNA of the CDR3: TGTGCCAGCAGTTACGGGGCGAATCAGCCCCAGCATTTT.

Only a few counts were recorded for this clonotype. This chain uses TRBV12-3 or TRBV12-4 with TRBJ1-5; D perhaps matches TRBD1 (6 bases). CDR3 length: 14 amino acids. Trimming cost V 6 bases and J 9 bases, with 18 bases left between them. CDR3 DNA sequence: TGTGCCAGCAGACAAACACAGGGCAGATCGCCCCAGCATTTT. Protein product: CASRQTQGRSPQHF.

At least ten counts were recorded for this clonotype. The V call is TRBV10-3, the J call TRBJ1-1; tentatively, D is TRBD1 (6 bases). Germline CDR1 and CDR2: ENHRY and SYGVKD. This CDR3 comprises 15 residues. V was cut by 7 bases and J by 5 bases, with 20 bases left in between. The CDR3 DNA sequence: TGTGCCATCAAATCAGGGGTGAAGGGTGCAACTGAAGCTTTCTTT. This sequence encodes CAIKSGVKGATEAFF.

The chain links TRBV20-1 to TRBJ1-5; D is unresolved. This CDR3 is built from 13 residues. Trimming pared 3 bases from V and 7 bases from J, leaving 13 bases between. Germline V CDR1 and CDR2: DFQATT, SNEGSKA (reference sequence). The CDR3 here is CSARIGRRQPQHF. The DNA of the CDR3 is TGCAGTGCTAGGATCGGTCGGAGACAGCCCCAGCATTTT.

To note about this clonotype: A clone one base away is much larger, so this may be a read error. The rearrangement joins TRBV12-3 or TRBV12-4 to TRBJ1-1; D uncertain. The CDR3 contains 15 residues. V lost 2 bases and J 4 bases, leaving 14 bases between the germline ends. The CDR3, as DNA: TGTGCCAGCAGTTTACGGCCGGAAATAGGCACTGAAGCTTTCTTT. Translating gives CASSLRPEIGTEAFF.

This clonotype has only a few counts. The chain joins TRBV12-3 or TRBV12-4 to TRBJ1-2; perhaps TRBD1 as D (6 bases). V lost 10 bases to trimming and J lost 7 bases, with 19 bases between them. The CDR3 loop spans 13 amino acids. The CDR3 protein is CATQANREGGYTF. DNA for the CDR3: TGTGCCACCCAAGCCAACAGGGAGGGTGGCTACACCTTC.

Here the CDR3 reads CASRSGPSTDTQYF. CDR3 DNA sequence: TGTGCCAGTCGATCGGGACCGAGCACAGATACGCAGTATTTT. V gene TRBV7-2 combines with J gene TRBJ2-3, with D perhaps TRBD1 or TRBD2 (5 bases each). V lost 9 bases and J 0 bases, leaving 13 bases between the germline ends. The CDR3 has 14 amino acids. In germline, CDR1 is SGHTA, CDR2 FQGNSA. Complete variable domain (other parts from reference TRBV7-2 and TRBJ2-3): GAGVSQSPSNKVTEKGKDVELRCDPISGHTALYWYRQSLGQGLEFLIYFQGNSAPDKSGLPSDRFSAERTGGSVSTLTIQRTQQEDSAVYLCASRSGPSTDTQYFGPGTRLTVL.

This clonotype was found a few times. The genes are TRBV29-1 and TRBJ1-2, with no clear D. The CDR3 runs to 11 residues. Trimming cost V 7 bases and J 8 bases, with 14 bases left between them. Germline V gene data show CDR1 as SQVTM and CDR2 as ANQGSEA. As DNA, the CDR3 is TGCAGCGCAACCAACTCCGGGGGCTACACCTTC. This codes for CSATNSGGYTF. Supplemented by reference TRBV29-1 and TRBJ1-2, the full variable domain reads SAVISQKPSRDICQRGTSLTIQCQVDSQVTMMFWYRQQPGQSLTLIATANQGSEATYESGFVIDKFPISRPNLTFSTLTVSNMSPEDSSIYLCSATNSGGYTFGSGTRLTVV.

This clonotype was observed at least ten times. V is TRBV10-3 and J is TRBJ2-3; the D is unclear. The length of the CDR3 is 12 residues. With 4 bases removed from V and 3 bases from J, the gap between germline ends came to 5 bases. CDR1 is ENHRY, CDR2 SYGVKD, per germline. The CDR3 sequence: CAISAKTDTQYF. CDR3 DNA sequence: TGTGCCATCAGTGCGAAGACAGATACGCAGTATTTT.

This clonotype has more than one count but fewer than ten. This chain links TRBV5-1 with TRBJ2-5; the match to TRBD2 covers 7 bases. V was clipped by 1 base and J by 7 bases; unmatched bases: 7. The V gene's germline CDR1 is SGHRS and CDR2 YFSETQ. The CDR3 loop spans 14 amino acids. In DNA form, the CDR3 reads TGCGCCAGCAGCTTGTGGGGGGGTCGCGGGACCCAGTACTTC. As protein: CASSLWGGRGTQYF.

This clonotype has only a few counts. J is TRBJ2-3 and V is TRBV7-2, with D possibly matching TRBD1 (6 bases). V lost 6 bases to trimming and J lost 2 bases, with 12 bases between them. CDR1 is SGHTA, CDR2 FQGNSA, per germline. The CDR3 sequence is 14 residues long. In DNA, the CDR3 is TGTGCCAGCAGTCCGGCAGGGGTCACAGATACGCAGTATTTT. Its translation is CASSPAGVTDTQYF.

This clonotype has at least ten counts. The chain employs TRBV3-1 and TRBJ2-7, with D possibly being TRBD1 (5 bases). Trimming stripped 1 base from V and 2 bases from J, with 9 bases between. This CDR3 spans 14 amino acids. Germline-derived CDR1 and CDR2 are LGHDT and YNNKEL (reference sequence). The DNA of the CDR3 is TGTGCCAGCAGCCAAGGAACAGGAACCTACGAGCAGTACTTC. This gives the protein CASSQGTGTYEQYF.

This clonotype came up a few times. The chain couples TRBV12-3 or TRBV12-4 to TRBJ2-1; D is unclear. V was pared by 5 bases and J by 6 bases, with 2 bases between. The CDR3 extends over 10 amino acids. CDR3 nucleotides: TGTGCCAGCAGTATCAATGAGCAGTTCTTC. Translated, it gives CASSINEQFF.

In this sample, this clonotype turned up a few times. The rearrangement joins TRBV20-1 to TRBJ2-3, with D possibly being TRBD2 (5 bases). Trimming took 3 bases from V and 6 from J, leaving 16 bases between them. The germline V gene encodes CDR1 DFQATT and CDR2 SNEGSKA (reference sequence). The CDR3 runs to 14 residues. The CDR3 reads CSARASGPTDTQYF. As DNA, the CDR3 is TGCAGTGCTAGGGCCAGCGGACCCACGGATACGCAGTATTTT.